These 31 T cell receptor beta chains came from one sample sequenced in a study of T cell responses to AZD1222 COVID-19 vaccine. The data were produced by immunoSEQ multiplex PCR, yet TCRdb's version contains in-frame clones alone and is incomplete. The repertoire holds some 120,000 clones, about 89% seen once, with approximately 28% in the top ten. The material was peripheral blood, obtained on day 0 of AZD1222 vaccination. These receptors originate from an adult in good health.

This chain connects TRBV5-1 to TRBJ1-6; D is uncertain. The CDR3 is made up of 14 amino acids. CDR1 is SGHRS, CDR2 YFSETQ, per germline. With 4 bases removed from V and 5 bases from J, the gap between germline ends came to 10 bases. The CDR3 DNA is TGCGCCAGCAGCGGGGTTTCAGATAATTCACCCCTCCACTTT. Translating it yields CASSGVSDNSPLHF.

The rearrangement uses TRBV4-3 and TRBJ1-3; the D is unclear. This CDR3 comprises 16 residues. The germline V gene has CDR1 LGHNA and CDR2 YSLEER. V was shortened by 0 bases and J by 0 bases, with 9 bases between the two germline ends. The CDR3 DNA reads as TGCGCCAGCAGCCAAGATTTTACGAGCTCTGGAAACACCATATATTTT. This gives the protein CASSQDFTSSGNTIYF.

J is TRBJ2-1 and V is TRBV3-1 (or the pseudogene TRBV3-2), with 7 bases lining up with TRBD1. This CDR3 spans 16 amino acids. Trimming cost V 4 bases and J 9 bases; bases outside gene matches: 15. The V gene's germline CDR1 is LGHDT and CDR2 YNNKEL (reference sequence). This CDR3 is CASSPGLLEGASEQFF. The CDR3 coding sequence is TGTGCCAGCAGCCCCGGGTTACTTGAGGGGGCGAGTGAGCAGTTCTTC.

This chain connects TRBV3-1 (or the pseudogene TRBV3-2) to TRBJ2-2, with unresolved D. Germline lookup yields CDR1 LGHDT and CDR2 YNNKEL (reference sequence). The V end was cut by 1 base, the J end by 8 bases, with 5 bases between. CDR3 length: 12 amino acids. The CDR3 loop is CASSQVVGELFF. The CDR3 bases are TGTGCCAGCAGCCAAGTCGTGGGGGAGCTGTTTTTT.

Of note for this clone: The same CDR3 can be traced to other DNA sequences in this sample. V gene TRBV7-9 combines with J gene TRBJ1-2; D perhaps matches TRBD1 (5 bases). V shed 2 bases and J shed 4 bases, with 8 bases lying between them. The CDR3 sequence is 13 residues long. CDR1 and CDR2 (germline): SEHNR, FQNEAQ (reference sequence). For the CDR3, the DNA is TGTGCCAGCAGCTTACGGGGGGGCTATGGCTACACCTTC. This sequence encodes CASSLRGGYGYTF.

The chain recombines TRBV12-5 with TRBJ1-1, with D perhaps matching TRBD1 (5 bases). Germline-derived CDR1 and CDR2 are LGHNT and FRNRAP. This CDR3 has 14 residues. Trimming cost V 3 bases and J 3 bases, with 11 bases left between them. CDR3 sequence: CASGLQGAHTEAFF. DNA for the CDR3: TGTGCTAGTGGTTTACAAGGGGCGCACACTGAAGCTTTCTTT.

The rearrangement links TRBV6-5 to TRBJ2-7; 11 nucleotides align to TRBD2. CDR1 and CDR2 from the germline V gene are MNHEY and SVGAGI. The CDR3 runs 15 residues. After removal of 7 bases from V and 0 bases from J, the junction contained 5 bases not matched to a gene. CDR3 DNA sequence: TGTGCCAGCACCCCGGGACTAGCGGACTCCTACGAGCAGTACTTC. Protein: CASTPGLADSYEQYF.

This chain links TRBV24-1 with TRBJ2-3, with 16 bases fitting TRBD2. With 5 bases clipped from V and 3 bases from J, the junction kept 7 bases outside the gene matches. The CDR3 runs to 18 residues. Germline CDR1 is KGHDR and CDR2 is SFDVKD. CDR3 sequence: CATSARTGLAGGTDTQYF. The CDR3 DNA reads TGTGCCACCAGTGCGAGGACGGGACTAGCGGGGGGGACAGATACGCAGTATTTT.

The chain links TRBV20-1 to TRBJ2-1; D unclear. CDR1 is DFQATT and CDR2 is SNEGSKA in the germline V gene (reference sequence). The length of the CDR3 is 10 residues. Deletions cut 3 bases from V and 8 bases from J, with 5 bases between. The CDR3 DNA is TGCAGTGCTAGTATACATGAGCAGTTCTTC. Translating it yields CSASIHEQFF.

CDR3 sequence: CASSLGFGETQYF. CDR3 DNA: TGTGCCAGCAGCTTAGGGTTTGGGGAGACCCAGTACTTC. The rearrangement joins TRBV7-9 to TRBJ2-5; D uncertain. This CDR3 has 13 amino acids. Trimming stripped 1 base from V and 5 bases from J, with 8 bases between. Germline V lookup: CDR1 SEHNR, CDR2 FQNEAQ (reference sequence). Supplemented by reference TRBV7-9 and TRBJ2-5, the full variable domain reads DTGVSQNPRHKITKRGQNVTFRCDPISEHNRLYWYRQTLGQGPEFLTYFQNEAQLEKSRLLSDRFSAERPKGSFSTLEIQRTEQGDSAMYLCASSLGFGETQYFGPGTRLLVL.

The chain has TRBV19 and TRBJ1-3; D is possibly TRBD1 (6 bases). The germline V and J ends were trimmed by 6 bases and 3 bases, with 15 bases remaining between them. Germline V lookup: CDR1 LNHDA, CDR2 SQIVND (reference sequence). CDR3 length equals 15 residues. In DNA, the CDR3 is TGTGCCAGTAGATCTGCGGGGGCTAATGGAAACACCATATATTTT. Encoded protein: CASRSAGANGNTIYF. The whole variable domain, remainder taken from reference TRBV19 and TRBJ1-3, is DGGITQSPKYLFRKEGQNVTLSCEQNLNHDAMYWYRQDPGQGLRLIYYSQIVNDFQKGDIAEGYSVSREKKESFPLTVTSAQKNPTAFYLCASRSAGANGNTIYFGEGSWLTVV.

V and J are TRBV19 and TRBJ2-2; 13 bases agree with TRBD2. The V gene end was trimmed by 10 bases and the J gene end by 4 bases; junction bases not matched to a gene: 3. CDR1 is LNHDA and CDR2 is SQIVND in the germline V gene (reference sequence). CDR3 size: 14 residues. The CDR3 bases are TGTGCCATTGGGACTAGCGGGACCACCGGGGAGCTGTTTTTT. It specifies CAIGTSGTTGELFF.

The chain joins TRBV19 to TRBJ2-1; the match to TRBD1 covers 8 bases. The CDR3 has 15 amino acids. Germline CDR1 reads LNHDA; CDR2 reads SQIVND (reference sequence). Unmatched junction bases numbered 11, after V lost 6 bases and J lost 7 bases. CDR3 amino acids: CASSPRTGRSNEQFF. As DNA, the CDR3 is TGTGCCAGTAGCCCCCGGACAGGGAGATCAAATGAGCAGTTCTTC.

V and J are TRBV6-2 or TRBV6-3 and TRBJ1-1, with 7 nucleotides matching TRBD1. The germline V gene has CDR1 MNHEY and CDR2 SVGEGT. The J segment lost 1 base and the V segment lost 6 bases, leaving 2 bases of the junction unmatched. The CDR3 is made up of 13 amino acids. CDR3 DNA: TGTGCCAGCAGCAGGGGGACGAACACTGAAGCTTTCTTT. It encodes CASSRGTNTEAFF.

J is TRBJ1-1 and V is TRBV29-1, with D maybe TRBD1 (6 bases). Per germline, CDR1 SQVTM and CDR2 ANQGSEA. The length of the CDR3 is 14 residues. V was trimmed by 3 bases and J by 4 bases, leaving 15 bases between them. The CDR3 sequence is CSVEGAGVGTEAFF. The DNA of the CDR3 is TGCAGCGTTGAGGGGGCAGGGGTCGGCACTGAAGCTTTCTTT.

The chain has TRBV2 and TRBJ2-2, with 7 positions matching TRBD2. The V segment lost 8 bases and the J segment 3 bases; nucleotides outside the gene matches: 6. This CDR3 has 14 amino acids. In germline, CDR1 is SNHLY, CDR2 FYNNEI. The CDR3 DNA sequence: TGTGCCAGCCGGCGGGAGAAGGACACCGGGGAGCTGTTTTTT. Residues: CASRREKDTGELFF.

The CDR3 reads CASSFGGGETQYF. The CDR3 region has the DNA TGTGCCAGCAGCTTCGGGGGTGGAGAGACCCAGTACTTC. This rearrangement joins TRBV7-3 to TRBJ2-5, with a tentative D call TRBD2 (6 bases). V was shortened by 3 bases and J by 4 bases, with 9 bases between the two germline ends. This CDR3 contains 13 residues. Germline assignment: CDR1 SGHTA and CDR2 FQGTGA.

Here the CDR3 DNA reads TGTGCCAGCAGTGAATGGACAGCCTATAATTCACCCCTCCACTTT. It specifies CASSEWTAYNSPLHF. V gene TRBV25-1 combines with J gene TRBJ1-6, with D maybe TRBD1 (6 bases). Germline assignment: CDR1 MGHDK and CDR2 SYGVNS. V lost 1 base and J lost 2, with 6 bases in between. The CDR3 spans 15 residues.

In its sample, this clone was seen once. The chain joins TRBV27 to TRBJ1-1; D possibly corresponds to TRBD1 (6 bases). The germline CDR1 and CDR2 sequences are MNHEY and SMNVEV (reference sequence). CDR3 length: 14 residues. Trimming left V 8 bases short and J 3 bases short, with 16 bases between. CDR3 nucleotide sequence: TGTGCCAGCGAGGTAGGACAGCAGTACACTGAAGCTTTCTTT. This encodes CASEVGQQYTEAFF.

V gene TRBV12-3 or TRBV12-4 combines with J gene TRBJ1-3; D is uncertain. Trimming removed 3 bases at V and 12 bases at J, with 15 bases between. The CDR3 extends over 13 amino acids. In DNA, the CDR3 is TGTGCCAGCAGTTTCCGGCTTAGGCGCGGCATATATTTT. Protein product: CASSFRLRRGIYF.

The V and J genes are TRBV12-3 or TRBV12-4 and TRBJ2-1; maybe TRBD2 (6 bases). The CDR3 loop spans 13 amino acids. V gave up 6 bases and J gave up 9 bases, with 15 bases separating them. The CDR3 here is CASSPAGLGEQFF. CDR3 nucleotides: TGTGCCAGCAGCCCCGCGGGGTTGGGTGAGCAGTTCTTC.

The chain links TRBV7-6 to TRBJ1-2; D remains ambiguous. Germline V gene data show CDR1 as SGHVS and CDR2 as FNYEAQ. CDR3 size: 15 residues. V gave up 2 bases and J gave up 3 bases, with 13 bases separating them. CDR3 sequence: CASSLSGISDYGYTF. The CDR3 DNA follows: TGTGCCAGCAGCTTATCGGGCATTTCGGACTATGGCTACACCTTC.

The chain recombines TRBV27 with TRBJ1-1; D unresolved. The CDR3 sequence is 13 residues long. Germline CDR1 is MNHEY and CDR2 is SMNVEV (reference sequence). Trimming removed 5 bases from V and 0 bases from J, with 7 bases in between. The CDR3 sequence: CASSGWMNTEAFF. The DNA for the CDR3 is TGTGCCAGCAGTGGTTGGATGAACACTGAAGCTTTCTTT.

The chain links TRBV6-5 to TRBJ2-1; D gene uncertain. V lost 2 bases to trimming and J lost 3 bases, with 5 bases between them. Germline CDR1 is MNHEY and CDR2 is SVGAGI. The length of the CDR3 is 13 residues. CDR3 in DNA: TGTGCCAGCAGTTACGGGGTCTACAATGAGCAGTTCTTC. It encodes CASSYGVYNEQFF.

V and J are TRBV7-9 and TRBJ2-7, with TRBD1 matching over 7 bases. CDR1 is SEHNR and CDR2 is FQNEAQ in the germline V gene (reference sequence). V lost 4 bases and J lost 5; bases outside the gene matches: 5. The CDR3 length is 13 residues. The CDR3 loop is CASSWRQGHEQYF. DNA of the CDR3: TGTGCCAGCAGCTGGCGACAGGGCCACGAGCAGTACTTC.

This chain uses TRBV4-2 with TRBJ2-3, with D perhaps matching TRBD1 (6 bases). CDR1 is LGHNA, CDR2 YNFKEQ, per germline. The CDR3 extends over 16 amino acids. Deletions cut 0 bases from V and 1 base from J, with 11 bases between. CDR3 region: CASSQDGAGGTDTQYF. The DNA for the CDR3 is TGTGCCAGCAGCCAAGATGGGGCAGGGGGCACAGATACGCAGTATTTT.

The genes are TRBV25-1 and TRBJ1-6, with D perhaps TRBD1 (5 bases). Per the germline V gene, CDR1 is MGHDK and CDR2 is SYGVNS. V gave up 7 bases and J gave up 4 bases, with 11 bases separating them. The CDR3 contains 14 residues. CDR3 in amino acids: CASTPGTYNSPLHF. The CDR3 bases are TGTGCCAGCACCCCCGGGACTTATAATTCACCCCTCCACTTT.

The genes are TRBV18 and TRBJ1-2; the D is unclear. The V and J ends lost 3 bases and 2 bases respectively, with 13 bases between them. Germline V gives CDR1 KGHSH, CDR2 LQKENI. The CDR3 has 15 residues. CDR3 DNA: TGTGCCAGCTCACCCAGTACTGCGAGGAACTATGGCTACACCTTC. Its protein product is CASSPSTARNYGYTF. Full variable domain (missing parts from reference TRBV18 and TRBJ1-2): NAGVMQNPRHLVRRRGQEARLRCSPMKGHSHVYWYRQLPEEGLKFMVYLQKENIIDESGMPKERFSAEFPKEGPSILRIQQVVRGDSAAYFCASSPSTARNYGYTFGSGTRLTVV.

J is TRBJ1-5 and V is TRBV7-9; the D is unclear. Trimming shortened V by 5 bases and J by 5 bases, and 7 bases separated the two germline ends. CDR1 is SEHNR and CDR2 is FQNEAQ in the germline V gene (reference sequence). The CDR3 sequence is 12 residues long. The CDR3 nucleotides are TGTGCCAGCAGCCCCCCCCATCAGCCCCAGCATTTT. Amino acids: CASSPPHQPQHF.

This chain connects TRBV11-2 to TRBJ2-1, with D possibly matching TRBD2 (5 bases). The CDR3 consists of 16 residues. Trimming removed 0 bases from V and 4 bases from J, with 13 bases in between. From germline, CDR1 is SGHAT and CDR2 FQNNGV. The CDR3 nucleotides read TGTGCCAGCAGCTTAGAGCGTCTAGCTAGATACAATGAGCAGTTCTTC. Translation gives CASSLERLARYNEQFF.

This sequence joins TRBV10-3 and TRBJ1-2; D possibly corresponds to TRBD1 (5 bases). CDR1 ENHRY and CDR2 SYGVKD come from the germline V gene. The CDR3 contains 12 residues. V was clipped by 10 bases and J by 4 bases, with 13 bases between them. The CDR3 DNA reads as TGTGCCACCTGGGGGGGTGCCTATGGCTACACCTTC. Encoded protein: CATWGGAYGYTF.